These 30 T cell receptor beta chains originate from one sample sequenced in a study of early T cells in non-severe SARS-CoV-2 infection. TCRdb independently ran MiXCR on the 5' RACE reads; one entry per CDR3 protein. The sample lists about 89,000 distinct CDR3 sequences; roughly 17% were seen once. The material was whole blood, obtained at baseline. These receptors all come from an adult who was a healthcare worker with PCR-confirmed SARS-CoV-2 infection or an uninfected control (not recorded which).

V gene TRBV12-3 or TRBV12-4 combines with J gene TRBJ2-6, with a tentative D call TRBD2 (5 bases). The CDR3 loop spans 16 amino acids. V lost 6 bases to trimming and J lost 0 bases, with 12 bases between them. CDR3 coding DNA: TGTGCCAGCAGGTTCACTGGGAGCTCTGGGGCCAACGTCCTGACTTTC. This sequence encodes CASRFTGSSGANVLTF.

This chain uses TRBV2 with TRBJ2-7, with D uncertain. There are 13 residues in the CDR3. Germline CDR1 and CDR2: SNHLY and FYNNEI. The germline V and J ends were trimmed by 2 bases and 3 bases, with 8 bases remaining between them. Here the CDR3 DNA reads TGTGCCAGCAGTGAATACCAAAACTACGAGCAGTACTTC. Its translation: CASSEYQNYEQYF.

V and J are TRBV7-2 and TRBJ2-7; 10 nucleotides line up with TRBD2. Germline assignment: CDR1 SGHTA and CDR2 FQGNSA. CDR3 length: 14 residues. J gave up 2 bases and V 8 bases, and 6 bases lay outside the gene matches. The CDR3 DNA is TGTGCCAGCTCCGGGACTAGCGCAACCTACGAGCAGTACTTC. This sequence encodes CASSGTSATYEQYF. Filled out from reference TRBV7-2 and TRBJ2-7, the complete variable domain reads GAGVSQSPSNKVTEKGKDVELRCDPISGHTALYWYRQSLGQGLEFLIYFQGNSAPDKSGLPSDRFSAERTGGSVSTLTIQRTQQEDSAVYLCASSGTSATYEQYFGPGTRLTVT.

This clonotype was observed a handful of times. The genes are TRBV4-1 and TRBJ2-7; the D is unclear. Germline-derived CDR1 and CDR2 are MGHRA and YSYEKL. Trimming took 1 base from V and 4 from J, leaving 11 bases between them. The CDR3 is made up of 14 amino acids. The CDR3 DNA sequence: TGCGCCAGCAGCCAAGTTGGCTTTTTATACGAGCAGTACTTC. It codes for CASSQVGFLYEQYF.

This clonotype has a count of ten or more. The chain joins TRBV12-3 or TRBV12-4 to TRBJ2-1; no reliable D call. V was pared by 5 bases and J by 0 bases, with 11 bases between. The CDR3 loop spans 15 amino acids. The CDR3 nucleotides are TGTGCCAGCAGTCCCCTTTTGAGCTCCTACAATGAGCAGTTCTTC. Residues: CASSPLLSSYNEQFF.

The table lists this clonotype with a few counts. This chain uses TRBV2 with TRBJ1-1; D remains ambiguous. The CDR3 runs 13 residues. With 5 bases removed from V and 2 bases from J, the gap between germline ends came to 9 bases. The germline CDR1 and CDR2 sequences are SNHLY and FYNNEI. The CDR3 sequence is CASSKSENTEAFF. The CDR3 DNA reads TGTGCCAGCAGTAAATCAGAAAACACTGAAGCTTTCTTT.

This chain uses TRBV7-9 with TRBJ1-4; D call uncertain. The germline gives CDR1 SEHNR, CDR2 FQNEAQ (reference sequence). This CDR3 has 15 residues. Deletions cut 5 bases from V and 0 bases from J, with 10 bases between. For the CDR3, the DNA is TGTGCCAGCAGCCCCCGCGGACCAACTAATGAAAAACTGTTTTTT. Amino acids: CASSPRGPTNEKLFF.

This clonotype was picked up many times. The chain links TRBV28 to TRBJ1-5; D is possibly TRBD1 (6 bases). Germline assignment: CDR1 MDHEN and CDR2 SYDVKM. The CDR3 spans 13 residues. V gave up 7 bases and J gave up 7 bases, with 14 bases separating them. CDR3 in DNA: TGTGCCAGCACCAGGGGAGACGGCCAGCCCCAGCATTTT. It encodes CASTRGDGQPQHF.

The rearrangement links TRBV18 to TRBJ1-6; 7 positions agree with TRBD1. Germline loops: CDR1 KGHSH, CDR2 LQKENI. This CDR3 is 16 amino acids long. The ends lost 4 bases at V and 7 bases at J; junction bases unmatched: 10. CDR3 amino acids: CASSLGTAPANSPLHF. CDR3 bases: TGTGCCAGCTCACTAGGGACAGCCCCTGCCAATTCACCCCTCCACTTT.

The V and J genes are TRBV11-2 and TRBJ2-1; no clear D. Per the germline V gene, CDR1 is SGHAT and CDR2 is FQNNGV. V gave up 1 base and J gave up 10 bases, with 11 bases separating them. This CDR3 contains 13 residues. Here the CDR3 DNA reads TGTGCCAGCAGCTTAGGTGTGGCCCGCGAGCAGTTCTTC. This codes for CASSLGVAREQFF. The variable domain in full, with the rest retrieved from reference TRBV11-2 and TRBJ2-1, is EAGVAQSPRYKIIEKRQSVAFWCNPISGHATLYWYQQILGQGPKLLIQFQNNGVVDDSQLPKDRFSAERLKGVDSTLKIQPAKLEDSAVYLCASSLGVAREQFFGPGTRLTVL.

This clonotype was seen more than once but under ten times. J is TRBJ2-7 and V is TRBV7-8; no definite D call. V lost 1 base, J lost 4 bases, and 14 bases lay in between. This CDR3 has 15 amino acids. Germline V lookup: CDR1 SGHVS, CDR2 FQNEAQ. The CDR3 reads CASSLEDALEYEQYF. The CDR3 nucleotides read TGTGCCAGCAGCTTAGAGGACGCCCTAGAATACGAGCAGTACTTC.

This clonotype was observed at least ten times. This rearrangement joins TRBV27 to TRBJ2-3, with D perhaps TRBD2 (5 bases). The V end was cut by 3 bases, the J end by 2 bases, with 9 bases between. The CDR3 is 14 amino acids. Germline CDR1 and CDR2: MNHEY and SMNVEV (reference sequence). The CDR3 sequence: CASSFEGHTDTQYF. DNA for the CDR3: TGTGCCAGCAGTTTTGAGGGTCACACAGATACGCAGTATTTT.

The genes are TRBV29-1 and TRBJ2-6, with D hard to call. CDR3 size: 13 residues. Trimming took 5 bases from V and 0 from J, leaving 5 bases between them. From germline, CDR1 is SQVTM and CDR2 ANQGSEA. CDR3 loop: CSVWFSGANVLTF. The DNA of the CDR3 is TGCAGCGTTTGGTTCTCTGGGGCCAACGTCCTGACTTTC.

The chain carries TRBV29-1 and TRBJ2-7; 7 nucleotides match TRBD1. Per germline, CDR1 SQVTM and CDR2 ANQGSEA. The CDR3 contains 14 residues. J gave up 5 bases and V 4 bases, and 11 bases lay outside the gene matches. In DNA form, the CDR3 reads TGCAGCGTTGTCTCGACAGGGAGTCTTAACGAGCAGTACTTC. Encoded protein: CSVVSTGSLNEQYF.

A few counts support this clonotype. This chain links TRBV6-5 with TRBJ2-2, with D possibly being TRBD1 (6 bases). The CDR3 has 13 amino acids. Trimming shortened V by 6 bases and J by 6 bases, and 11 bases separated the two germline ends. The germline CDR1 and CDR2 sequences are MNHEY and SVGAGI. The chain's CDR3 is CASRPQGSGELFF. The CDR3 bases are TGTGCCAGCAGACCACAGGGTTCCGGGGAGCTGTTTTTT.

The genes are TRBV5-1 and TRBJ2-3; tentatively, D is TRBD2 (6 bases). CDR1 and CDR2 from the germline V gene are SGHRS and YFSETQ. The CDR3 has 15 residues. V lost 0 bases, J lost 4 bases, and 12 bases lay in between. The CDR3 loop is CASSLDGRISDTQYF. The CDR3 coding sequence is TGCGCCAGCAGCTTGGACGGGAGAATTTCAGATACGCAGTATTTT.

Ten or more counts support this clonotype. The chain carries TRBV7-2 and TRBJ2-7; D is ambiguous. V was shortened by 5 bases and J by 2 bases, with 13 bases between the two germline ends. This CDR3 spans 14 amino acids. Germline V gene data show CDR1 as SGHTA and CDR2 as FQGNSA. In DNA, the CDR3 is TGTGCCAGCAGCCCTCGGGCCACCCCCTACGAGCAGTACTTC. Translated: CASSPRATPYEQYF.

This clonotype appeared many times. The chain links TRBV7-6 to TRBJ2-1; TRBD2 aligns across 7 bases. Germline V gene sequence: CDR1 SGHVS, CDR2 FNYEAQ. The CDR3 runs to 18 residues. Germline trimming cut 4 bases from V and 0 bases from J; bases unmatched to any gene: 12. The CDR3 DNA follows: TGTGCCAGCAGCTACAACGGCGGGAGCGCCAGCTCCTACAATGAGCAGTTCTTC. Translated: CASSYNGGSASSYNEQFF.

This clonotype was detected only a few times. The chain employs TRBV7-9 and TRBJ1-5; D remains ambiguous. This CDR3 has 14 amino acids. Germline CDR1 reads SEHNR; CDR2 reads FQNEAQ (reference sequence). Deletions cut 1 base from V and 5 bases from J, with 9 bases between. The CDR3 sequence is CASSLVAEDQPQHF. The CDR3 bases are TGTGCCAGCAGCTTAGTGGCAGAAGATCAGCCCCAGCATTTT.

This clonotype has ten or more counts. V usage is TRBV7-2 and J usage is TRBJ1-2; 8 bases are a match to TRBD1. With V trimmed by 5 bases and J by 6 bases, 5 bases remained unmatched. This CDR3 has 13 amino acids. Germline lookup yields CDR1 SGHTA and CDR2 FQGNSA. For the CDR3, the DNA is TGTGCCAGCAGCCGGGACAGGACCCATGGCTACACCTTC. This gives the protein CASSRDRTHGYTF.

This clonotype turned up a few times. The chain couples TRBV25-1 to TRBJ2-3, with D perhaps TRBD1 or TRBD2 (5 bases each). Germline V gene sequence: CDR1 MGHDK, CDR2 SYGVNS. This CDR3 is 14 amino acids long. V lost 2 bases, J lost 3 bases, and 9 bases lay in between. The CDR3 DNA follows: TGTGCCAGCAGTGAAGGGGGTCTTACAGATACGCAGTATTTT. Translating gives CASSEGGLTDTQYF. The whole variable domain, filled in from reference TRBV25-1 and TRBJ2-3, reads EADIYQTPRYLVIGTGKKITLECSQTMGHDKMYWYQQDPGMELHLIHYSYGVNSTEKGDLSSESTVSRIRTEHFPLTLESARPSHTSQYLCASSEGGLTDTQYFGPGTRLTVL.

The genes are TRBV24-1 and TRBJ2-3; TRBD2 is a possible D gene (6 bases). Germline V CDR1 and CDR2: KGHDR, SFDVKD. Trimming took off 4 bases at V and 3 bases at J, with 16 bases between the two ends. The CDR3 runs 16 residues. The CDR3 reads CATSDPTRAGTDTQYF. The DNA for the CDR3 is TGTGCCACCAGTGACCCAACTAGAGCGGGTACAGATACGCAGTATTTT.

The chain joins TRBV25-1 to TRBJ2-2; unclear D gene. V was clipped by 4 bases and J by 4 bases, with 7 bases between them. Germline-derived CDR1 and CDR2 are MGHDK and SYGVNS. The CDR3 is 13 amino acids. The chain's CDR3 is CASSVVSTGELFF. In DNA, the CDR3 is TGTGCCAGCAGTGTCGTGTCCACCGGGGAGCTGTTTTTT.

This clonotype was seen ten or more times. This chain joins TRBV28 and TRBJ1-1; 10 bases align to TRBD1. With 4 bases clipped from V and 7 bases from J, the junction kept 12 bases outside the gene matches. CDR3 size: 16 residues. Looked up from germline, CDR1 is MDHEN and CDR2 is SYDVKM. CDR3 sequence: CASSSTPGQGPNEAFF. As DNA, the CDR3 is TGTGCCAGCAGTTCTACCCCGGGACAGGGGCCGAATGAAGCTTTCTTT.

This clonotype was detected a few times. The chain couples TRBV7-9 to TRBJ2-3; D possibly uses TRBD1 or TRBD2 (6 bases each). The CDR3 is made up of 17 amino acids. Per the germline V gene, CDR1 is SEHNR and CDR2 is FQNEAQ (reference sequence). V lost 5 bases and J 8 bases, leaving 26 bases between the germline ends. For the CDR3, the DNA is TGTGCCAGCAGCCATGGGTCGAAATATCTACAGGGAGGTACGCAGTATTTT. This encodes CASSHGSKYLQGGTQYF.

This chain uses TRBV4-3 with TRBJ1-1; 7 nucleotides agree with TRBD1. Germline CDR1 reads LGHNA; CDR2 reads YSLEER. The CDR3 is 15 residues long. V dropped 3 bases and J dropped 8; count of bases not matched to a gene: 12. CDR3 sequence: CASSQVYRGRKEAFF. The CDR3, as DNA: TGCGCCAGCAGCCAGGTATACAGGGGAAGGAAAGAAGCTTTCTTT.

This clonotype was seen at least ten times. This chain's CDR3 is CASNPSGKRDTQYF. The CDR3 nucleotides read TGTGCCAGCAACCCTAGCGGCAAGCGAGATACGCAGTATTTT. The chain recombines TRBV12-3 or TRBV12-4 with TRBJ2-3; 7 bases agree with TRBD2. The J segment lost 5 bases and the V segment lost 7 bases, leaving 9 bases of the junction unmatched. CDR3 length: 14 residues.

This clonotype was seen many times. The chain links TRBV7-3 to TRBJ2-3; TRBD2 aligns across 8 bases. CDR3 length: 15 residues. From germline, CDR1 is SGHTA and CDR2 FQGTGA. Trimming cost V 5 bases and J 1 base; bases outside gene matches: 5. The CDR3 sequence is CASSRSGTRTDTQYF. The CDR3 DNA reads TGTGCCAGCAGCCGTAGCGGGACACGCACAGATACGCAGTATTTT.

This clonotype was counted a few times. The chain combines TRBV6-5 with TRBJ2-2, with TRBD1 as a possible D gene (6 bases). The CDR3 runs to 16 residues. Trimming took off 6 bases at V and 0 bases at J, with 14 bases between the two ends. Germline V lookup: CDR1 MNHEY, CDR2 SVGAGI. The CDR3 sequence is CASSLDRSANTGELFF. Written as DNA, the CDR3 is TGTGCCAGCAGCCTCGACAGGTCGGCGAACACCGGGGAGCTGTTTTTT.

About this clonotype: A single base separates this from a much larger clone, so it may be a read error. The CDR3 nucleotides are TGTGCCAGCAGCCGACGCTCCTACGAGCAGTACTTC. Translating it yields CASSRRSYEQYF. This sequence joins TRBV12-3 or TRBV12-4 and TRBJ2-7; D is ambiguous. Between the trimmed V and J ends, which lost 6 bases and 0 bases, there was a span of 6 bases. This CDR3 is built from 12 residues.